This is a list of T cell receptor beta chains from one sample in a study of T cell responses to AZD1222 COVID-19 vaccine. Assay used: immunoSEQ multiplex PCR; TCRdb lists only in-frame clones, some missing. The table lists 150,000 to 200,000 clones, about 91% of them singletons, with around 2.3% in the top ten. This specimen was peripheral blood, taken on day 0 of AZD1222 vaccination. Receptors originate from an adult in good health. CDR3s include the opening cysteine and the closing phenylalanine or tryptophan. Fields, in order: CDR3 protein, CDR3 DNA, D gene, clone size, J gene, V gene. The D gene is left open where the match is weak. Part of the rows lack a size; the others show once, few, many or a class for expanded clones.

CASSATGRVNYGYTF	TGTGCCAGCTCAGCTACGGGACGGGTTAACTATGGCTACACCTTC	.	few	TRBJ1-2	TRBV18
CASSPGQGYAYNEQFF	TGTGCCAGCAGCCCGGGACAGGGATATGCCTACAATGAGCAGTTCTTC	TRBD1	.	TRBJ2-1	TRBV9
CASSQGKSGYTF	TGTGCCAGCAGCCAAGGGAAGTCTGGCTACACCTTC	.	.	TRBJ1-2	TRBV14
CASSSDRPEAFF	TGTGCCAGCAGTTCAGACAGGCCCGAAGCTTTCTTT	.	once	TRBJ1-1	TRBV12-3/TRBV12-4
CASSSGPGGTEAFF	TGTGCCAGCAGTTCGGGCCCCGGGGGTACTGAAGCTTTCTTT	.	.	TRBJ1-1	TRBV5-4
CASSVEVAGGPGDTQYF	TGTGCCAGCAGCGTAGAAGTAGCGGGAGGGCCTGGAGATACGCAGTATTTT	TRBD2	.	TRBJ2-3	TRBV9
CASSLEEGLVDHEQYF	TGTGCCAGCAGCTTAGAGGAGGGTCTAGTGGACCACGAGCAGTACTTC	.	.	TRBJ2-7	TRBV7-2
CAWSALATLTGNTIYF	TGTGCCTGGAGTGCCCTTGCCACTCTTACTGGAAACACCATATATTTT	.	.	TRBJ1-3	TRBV30
CAWTRGGTQYF	TGTGCCTGGACCAGGGGAGGGACCCAGTACTTC	.	once	TRBJ2-5	TRBV30
CASSQEGTSGGPYNEQFF	TGTGCCAGCAGCCAGGAAGGGACTAGCGGGGGTCCATACAATGAGCAGTTCTTC	TRBD2	many	TRBJ2-1	TRBV4-2
CSASSMAGAGPTDTQYF	TGCAGTGCTAGTAGTATGGCGGGGGCCGGCCCCACAGATACGCAGTATTTT	.	.	TRBJ2-3	TRBV20-1
CASSPFYRQGKNYEQYF	TGTGCCAGCAGTCCCTTTTACCGACAGGGAAAAAACTACGAGCAGTACTTC	TRBD1	once	TRBJ2-7	TRBV27
CASSIYGGSNTEAFF	TGTGCCAGTAGTATATACGGGGGATCGAACACTGAAGCTTTCTTT	.	medium-sized	TRBJ1-1	TRBV19
CASSVGQGYDSPLHF	TGTGCCAGCAGTGTGGGACAGGGTTATGATTCACCCCTCCACTTT	TRBD1	.	TRBJ1-6	TRBV2
CASSHVPSGSPDTQYF	TGTGCCAGCAGCCACGTTCCTAGCGGGAGCCCAGATACGCAGTATTTT	TRBD2	.	TRBJ2-3	TRBV14
CASSPIAGAGGRETQYF	TGTGCCAGCAGCCCCATAGCGGGAGCGGGGGGGCGAGAGACCCAGTACTTC	TRBD2	.	TRBJ2-5	TRBV7-2
CASSLGTPRYPQHF	TGTGCCAGCAGCTTAGGCACCCCCCGATACCCCCAGCATTTT	.	.	TRBJ1-5	TRBV7-2
CASSQGRISGNTIYF	TGTGCCAGCAGCCAAGGCAGAATCTCTGGAAACACCATATATTTT	.	.	TRBJ1-3	TRBV16
CASSQGDDGDRGYTF	TGTGCCAGCAGCCAAGGAGACGACGGGGATCGAGGCTACACCTTC	.	.	TRBJ1-2	TRBV4-2
CASSQDWRQGSGYTF	TGCGCCAGCAGCCAAGACTGGAGACAGGGGAGTGGCTACACCTTC	TRBD1	.	TRBJ1-2	TRBV4-3
CASSTPLGAENTGELFF	TGTGCCAGCAGTACTCCCCTTGGAGCCGAGAACACCGGGGAGCTGTTTTTT	.	.	TRBJ2-2	TRBV28
CASSSPGGVGELYGYTF	TGTGCCAGCAGTTCTCCGGGGGGTGTGGGAGAACTCTATGGCTACACCTTC	.	.	TRBJ1-2	TRBV28
CSASWQGENQPQHF	TGCAGTGCTAGTTGGCAGGGTGAGAATCAGCCCCAGCATTTT	.	.	TRBJ1-5	TRBV20-1
CASSYSTGGYTF	TGTGCCAGCAGTTACTCGACAGGGGGCTACACCTTC	TRBD1	.	TRBJ1-2	TRBV6-2/TRBV6-3
CASSLEFDAFNEQYF	TGTGCCAGCAGCTTAGAATTTGACGCGTTTAACGAGCAGTACTTC	.	.	TRBJ2-7	TRBV7-8
CAWRGQESPLHF	TGTGCCTGGAGGGGACAGGAGTCACCCCTCCACTTT	TRBD1	.	TRBJ1-6	TRBV30
CASSQARGASVEQYF	TGTGCCAGCAGCCAAGCGCGGGGGGCGTCAGTCGAGCAGTACTTC	TRBD2	.	TRBJ2-7	TRBV14
CASSSYRGTEAFF	TGTGCCAGCAGTTCCTACAGGGGAACTGAAGCTTTCTTT	TRBD1	.	TRBJ1-1	TRBV6-5
CASSLGSGGAHNEQFF	TGCGCCAGCAGCTTGGGTAGCGGGGGGGCCCACAATGAGCAGTTCTTC	TRBD2	.	TRBJ2-1	TRBV5-1
CASSWMTVTSTEAFF	TGTGCCAGCAGCTGGATGACAGTTACTAGCACTGAAGCTTTCTTT	.	.	TRBJ1-1	TRBV7-8
CASRPRTSGFYNEQFF	TGCGCCAGCAGACCTCGGACTAGCGGCTTCTACAATGAGCAGTTCTTC	TRBD2	.	TRBJ2-1	TRBV4-1
CASSPTPHTEAFF	TGTGCCAGCTCACCGACACCGCACACTGAAGCTTTCTTT	.	.	TRBJ1-1	TRBV18